The 27 T cell receptor beta chains below were found in one sample sequenced in a study of cytomegalovirus exposure and HLA in healthy donors. Researchers ran the PCR with 60 Vbeta and 13 Jbeta primers. Using immunoSEQ multiplex PCR, the repertoire was profiled, and TCRdb retains in-frame clones only, with some absent. The repertoire holds roughly 120,000 clones, with around four fifths as singletons. The specimen sequenced was PBMCs. These TCRs come from a woman aged 55-69 years in good health and CMV-seropositive.

The rearrangement links TRBV10-1 to TRBJ2-2, with 7 bases identical to TRBD1. Germline CDR1 WNHNN, CDR2 SYGVQD (reference sequence). The V gene end was trimmed by 6 bases and the J gene end by 4 bases; junction bases not matched to a gene: 5. This CDR3 spans 14 amino acids. Written as DNA, the CDR3 is TGCGCCAGCAGGAGGGACAGCCTCACCGGGGAGCTGTTTTTT. This codes for CASRRDSLTGELFF.

The chain carries TRBV6-1 and TRBJ2-5; 7 nucleotides align to TRBD2. Looked up from germline, CDR1 is MNHNS and CDR2 is SASEGT. CDR3 length: 15 amino acids. J gave up 4 bases and V 8 bases, and 13 bases lay outside the gene matches. DNA for the CDR3: TGTGCCAGCCGTCAGCGGGGAGTGAGAGGAGAGACCCAGTACTTC. Its translation is CASRQRGVRGETQYF.

The rearrangement links TRBV5-4 to TRBJ1-4, with no clear D. The V end was cut by 6 bases, the J end by 0 bases, with 9 bases between. The CDR3 is 14 residues long. From germline, CDR1 is SGHNT and CDR2 YYREEE (reference sequence). CDR3 sequence reads: CASTNRATNEKLFF. CDR3 sequence (DNA): TGTGCCAGCACCAACCGAGCAACTAATGAAAAACTGTTTTTT.

This sequence joins TRBV11-3 and TRBJ1-5; 7 bases are a match to TRBD1. V lost 2 bases to trimming and J lost 2 bases; unmatched junction nucleotides: 9. CDR3 size: 17 residues. Germline values: CDR1 SGHNT, CDR2 YENEEA. As DNA, the CDR3 is TGTGCCAGCAGCTTATCCGACAGGGATGGTGGCAATCAGCCCCAGCATTTT. Translating gives CASSLSDRDGGNQPQHF.

This clone was recorded only once. CDR3: CASVGQGRTEAFF. CDR3 nucleotide sequence: TGTGCTAGTGTGGGACAGGGGCGGACTGAAGCTTTCTTT. The gene calls are TRBV12-5 and TRBJ1-1; 10 bases are shared with TRBD1. V lost 7 bases and J lost 5; bases outside the gene matches: 4. This CDR3 is built from 13 residues. Germline values: CDR1 LGHNT, CDR2 FRNRAP.

The V gene is TRBV18, the J gene TRBJ1-4; D is possibly TRBD1 (6 bases). The germline V and J ends were trimmed by 4 bases and 2 bases, with 14 bases remaining between them. CDR3 length equals 16 residues. The germline V gene has CDR1 KGHSH and CDR2 LQKENI. CDR3 in amino acids: CASSRSQGSTNEKLFF. CDR3 nucleotides: TGTGCCAGCTCACGCTCCCAGGGGAGCACTAATGAAAAACTGTTTTTT.

The rearrangement joins TRBV27 to TRBJ2-3, with 7 bases aligning to TRBD1. The V and J ends lost 0 bases and 3 bases, in that order; junction bases with no gene match: 6. Germline CDR1 reads MNHEY; CDR2 reads SMNVEV (reference sequence). The CDR3 runs to 16 residues. CDR3 DNA sequence: TGTGCCAGCAGTTTATCGTACAGGGGTGAAACAGATACGCAGTATTTT. Its translation: CASSLSYRGETDTQYF.

The chain joins TRBV4-2 to TRBJ2-3; D gene ambiguous. CDR3 size: 14 residues. The germline CDR1 and CDR2 sequences are LGHNA and YNFKEQ. With 0 bases removed from V and 6 bases from J, the gap between germline ends came to 10 bases. The CDR3: CASSQDRSADTQYF. CDR3 sequence (DNA): TGTGCCAGCAGCCAAGATCGAAGCGCGGATACGCAGTATTTT.

The gene calls are TRBV27 and TRBJ2-3, with 8 bases aligning to TRBD2. Germline lookup yields CDR1 MNHEY and CDR2 SMNVEV (reference sequence). The CDR3 has 15 residues. The V segment lost 5 bases and the J segment 6 bases; nucleotides outside the gene matches: 10. CDR3 sequence reads: CASSPAGDRGDTQYF. The CDR3 DNA reads TGTGCCAGCAGTCCAGCGGGAGATAGGGGTGATACGCAGTATTTT.

The DNA of the CDR3 is TGTGCCAGCAGCACTTCCCCAGGGATTGGGGAGACCCAGTACTTC. This gives the protein CASSTSPGIGETQYF. The chain is built from TRBV9 and TRBJ2-5; D possibly corresponds to TRBD1 (5 bases). V was trimmed by 4 bases and J by 5 bases, leaving 18 bases between them. There are 15 residues in the CDR3. Germline V lookup: CDR1 SGDLS, CDR2 YYNGEE.

The chain combines TRBV7-8 with TRBJ2-5; 9 bases line up with TRBD1. The J call may be wrong; the DNA end is better matched by TRBJ2-7. CDR1 is SGHVS, CDR2 FQNEAQ, per germline. This CDR3 has 16 amino acids. The DNA for the CDR3 is TGTGCCAGCAGCAAAGTAGCCGGGACAGGGTTCTACGAGCAGTACTTC. Translated, it gives CASSKVAGTGFYEQYF.

This clone was seen only a few times. V is TRBV5-1 and J is TRBJ2-2; TRBD1 matches at 8 bases. This CDR3 contains 16 residues. The V gene's germline CDR1 is SGHRS and CDR2 YFSETQ. The V and J ends lost 0 bases and 1 base, in that order; junction bases with no gene match: 2. The CDR3 protein is CASSLAGTGNTGELFF. As DNA, the CDR3 is TGCGCCAGCAGCTTGGCCGGGACAGGGAACACCGGGGAGCTGTTTTTT.

Here the CDR3 reads CASGDRGGEKLFF. The CDR3, as DNA: TGTGCCAGCGGGGACAGAGGAGGAGAAAAACTGTTTTTT. V is TRBV6-6 and J is TRBJ1-4; TRBD1 agrees at 7 bases. The germline CDR1 and CDR2 sequences are MNHNY and SVGAGI (reference sequence). CDR3 size: 13 residues. V was clipped by 8 bases and J by 8 bases; unmatched bases: 8.

A note on this clone: This same CDR3 is encoded by further DNA sequences in the sample. The chain recombines TRBV2 with TRBJ1-5; D remains unclear. Germline V lookup: CDR1 SNHLY, CDR2 FYNNEI. This CDR3 has 14 residues. Trimming took off 2 bases at V and 4 bases at J, with 9 bases between the two ends. CDR3 sequence: CASSEWRGNQPQHF. CDR3 DNA sequence: TGTGCCAGCAGTGAATGGAGAGGGAATCAGCCCCAGCATTTT. Full variable domain (missing parts from reference TRBV2 and TRBJ1-5): EPEVTQTPSHQVTQMGQEVILRCVPISNHLYFYWYRQILGQKVEFLVSFYNNEISEKSEIFDDQFSVERPDGSNFTLKIRSTKLEDSAMYFCASSEWRGNQPQHFGDGTRLSIL.

V and J are TRBV7-9 and TRBJ1-1; D is uncertain. V was clipped by 3 bases and J by 1 base, with 12 bases between them. The CDR3 contains 15 residues. The V gene's germline CDR1 is SEHNR and CDR2 FQNEAQ (reference sequence). DNA of the CDR3: TGTGCCAGCAGCTTGGACTTTCGCTCGAACACTGAAGCTTTCTTT. Translation: CASSLDFRSNTEAFF.

The chain carries TRBV5-1 and TRBJ2-1; 7 nucleotides align to TRBD1. With V trimmed by 0 bases and J by 5 bases, 2 bases remained unmatched. CDR3 size: 14 residues. Germline V CDR1 and CDR2: SGHRS, YFSETQ. CDR3 loop: CASSLGQGNNEQFF. CDR3 DNA: TGCGCCAGCAGCTTGGGACAGGGAAACAATGAGCAGTTCTTC.

The chain carries TRBV14 and TRBJ1-2, with 7 bases fitting TRBD1. V was clipped by 1 base and J by 4 bases; unmatched bases: 9. The CDR3 runs 16 residues. Germline V gene sequence: CDR1 SGHDN, CDR2 FVKESK. The CDR3 sequence is CASSQGRARGIYGYTF. The CDR3, as DNA: TGTGCCAGCAGCCAAGGAAGGGCCAGGGGGATCTATGGCTACACCTTC.

By proportion, this clone is medium-sized. The rearrangement links TRBV5-6 to TRBJ1-4; no clear D gene. The germline V and J ends were trimmed by 3 bases and 10 bases, with 13 bases remaining between them. The CDR3 runs to 13 residues. Germline CDR1 is SGHDT and CDR2 is YYEEEE. In nucleotides, the CDR3 is TGTGCCAGCAGCTCCCTGGGGAGTGGAAAACTGTTTTTT. Translated: CASSSLGSGKLFF.

The chain is built from TRBV5-1 and TRBJ2-1; a weak D match, TRBD2 (5 bases). The V end lost 3 bases, the J end lost 4 bases, and 11 bases lay between the germline ends. This CDR3 contains 14 residues. Germline lookup yields CDR1 SGHRS and CDR2 YFSETQ. In DNA, the CDR3 is TGCGCCAGCAGCTCCTGGACTCAATACAATGAGCAGTTCTTC. Protein sequence: CASSSWTQYNEQFF. The full variable domain, in which reference TRBV5-1 and TRBJ2-1 provide the parts outside the CDR3, is KAGVTQTPRYLIKTRGQQVTLSCSPISGHRSVSWYQQTPGQGLQFLFEYFSETQRNKGNFPGRFSGRQFSNSRSEMNVSTLELGDSALYLCASSSWTQYNEQFFGPGTRLTVL.

J is TRBJ2-7 and V is TRBV6-5; 11 bases align to TRBD2. Trimming removed 4 bases from V and 7 bases from J; junction bases left unmatched: 12. Germline CDR1 reads MNHEY; CDR2 reads SVGAGI. The CDR3 sequence is 16 residues long. Written as DNA, the CDR3 is TGTGCCAGCAGTTTACTCATAGCGGGAGGGCCTTGGGAGCAGTACTTC. This gives the protein CASSLLIAGGPWEQYF.

The rearrangement links TRBV6-6 to TRBJ1-2; D unclear. Trimming cost V 3 bases and J 9 bases, with 5 bases left between them. Germline CDR1 reads MNHNY; CDR2 reads SVGAGI (reference sequence). This CDR3 has 10 residues. The CDR3 nucleotides are TGTGCCAGCAGTTATCTTAGCTACACCTTC. This sequence encodes CASSYLSYTF.

The genes are TRBV7-9 and TRBJ2-1; the D gene is possibly TRBD1 (6 bases). This CDR3 comprises 13 residues. CDR1 and CDR2 (germline): SEHNR, FQNEAQ (reference sequence). The ends were cut back, 5 bases at V and 4 bases at J, with 9 bases in the middle. The DNA of the CDR3 is TGTGCCAGCAGCCGCGACAGGTACAATGAGCAGTTCTTC. Amino acids: CASSRDRYNEQFF.

The V and J genes are TRBV29-1 and TRBJ2-1; TRBD2 is a possible D gene (6 bases). CDR1 and CDR2 (germline): SQVTM, ANQGSEA. V shed 1 base and J shed 3 bases, with 13 bases lying between them. The CDR3 covers 15 residues. CDR3 sequence (DNA): TGCAGCGTTGAAGGCGGCGGGATCATCTACAATGAGCAGTTCTTC. Translating gives CSVEGGGIIYNEQFF.

Worth noting for this clone: This specimen includes other DNA sequences encoding the same CDR3. The chain recombines TRBV9 with TRBJ2-7, with D hard to call. The length of the CDR3 is 13 residues. From germline, CDR1 is SGDLS and CDR2 YYNGEE. V dropped 0 bases and J dropped 4 bases, with 8 bases sitting between them. The CDR3 protein is CASSVDPTYEQYF. Here the CDR3 DNA reads TGTGCCAGCAGCGTAGATCCTACGTACGAGCAGTACTTC.

V gene TRBV2 combines with J gene TRBJ1-6; TRBD1 matches 10 bases. This CDR3 spans 14 amino acids. V was pared by 9 bases and J by 13 bases, with 12 bases of the junction left unmatched. CDR1 SNHLY and CDR2 FYNNEI come from the germline V gene. The CDR3 DNA follows: TGTGCCAGTGAGCGGGACAGGGGCTCTCCGCCCCTCCACTTT. Amino acids: CASERDRGSPPLHF.

The chain is built from TRBV5-5 and TRBJ1-1; D is unresolved. The V end was cut by 6 bases, the J end by 0 bases, with 15 bases between. Germline CDR1 SGHKS, CDR2 YYEKEE (reference sequence). The CDR3 spans 15 residues. Here the CDR3 reads CASTKTHTMNTEAFF. The CDR3 DNA reads as TGTGCCAGCACCAAAACCCACACGATGAACACTGAAGCTTTCTTT.

This clone was seen once. The chain carries TRBV20-1 and TRBJ2-7; D is uncertain. CDR1 DFQATT and CDR2 SNEGSKA come from the germline V gene (reference sequence). This CDR3 has 11 residues. The V and J ends lost 1 base and 9 bases respectively, with 10 bases between them. CDR3 DNA sequence: TGCAGTGCTAGAGCCTTCTATGGGCAGTACTTC. As protein: CSARAFYGQYF.